The sequence of this T cell receptor beta chain was determined in a study of Ad26.COV2.S vaccination and SARS-CoV-2 variants. Findings and limits, study-wide: Spike-specific TCR breadth in vaccine recipients exceeded that seen in placebo recipients.

As for treatment: roughly 20 received Ad26.COV2.S at low or high dose, single or two shots; several received placebo; per-sample allocation not given. Vaccine and placebo recipients were sampled on day 63 after the first injection. Expressing Wuhan-strain SARS-CoV-2 spike, an Ad26 vector served as the vaccine. Profiled with immunoSEQ multiplex PCR; TCRdb holds only in-frame clones, not every one. The table has some 450,000 clones, about nine tenths seen once. Turning to this clone: What it binds is unknown.

Sequencing was performed on peripheral blood, taken in a trial of Ad26.COV2.S vaccine versus placebo. This receptor was identified in a person between 18 and 65 years old who received the Ad26.COV2.S COVID-19 vaccine or a placebo.

CDR3 region: CSASGTVSSYEQYF. In DNA, the CDR3 is TGCAGTGCTAGTGGGACAGTGAGCTCCTACGAGCAGTACTTC. This chain connects TRBV20-1 to TRBJ2-7; 7 bases line up with TRBD1. The CDR3 is 14 residues long. V shed 3 bases and J 0 bases; nucleotides not matched to a gene: 5. CDR1 DFQATT and CDR2 SNEGSKA come from the germline V gene (reference sequence).